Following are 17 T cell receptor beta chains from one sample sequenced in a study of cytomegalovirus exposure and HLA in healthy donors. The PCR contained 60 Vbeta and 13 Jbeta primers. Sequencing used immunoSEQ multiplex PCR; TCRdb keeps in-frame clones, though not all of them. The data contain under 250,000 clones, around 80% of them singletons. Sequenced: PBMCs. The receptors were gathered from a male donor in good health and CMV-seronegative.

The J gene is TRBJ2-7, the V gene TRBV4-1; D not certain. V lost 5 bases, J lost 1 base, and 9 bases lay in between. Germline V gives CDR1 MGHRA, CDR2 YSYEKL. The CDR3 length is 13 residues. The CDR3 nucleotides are TGCGCCAGCAGCTCGACATTTTCCTACGAGCAGTACTTC. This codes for CASSSTFSYEQYF.

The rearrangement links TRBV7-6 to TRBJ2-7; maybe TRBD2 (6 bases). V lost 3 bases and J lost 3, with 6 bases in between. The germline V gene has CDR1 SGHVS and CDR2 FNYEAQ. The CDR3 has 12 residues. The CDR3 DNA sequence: TGTGCCAGCAGCTTGGACTACTACGAGCAGTACTTC. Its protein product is CASSLDYYEQYF. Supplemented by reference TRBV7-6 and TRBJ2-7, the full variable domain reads GAGVSQSPRYKVTKRGQDVALRCDPISGHVSLYWYRQALGQGPEFLTYFNYEAQQDKSGLPNDRFSAERPEGSISTLTIQRTEQRDSAMYRCASSLDYYEQYFGPGTRLTVT.

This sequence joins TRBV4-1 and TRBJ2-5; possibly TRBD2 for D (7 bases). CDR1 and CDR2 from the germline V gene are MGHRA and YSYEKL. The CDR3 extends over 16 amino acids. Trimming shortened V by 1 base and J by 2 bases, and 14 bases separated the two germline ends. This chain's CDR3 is CASSQGWGGQQETQYF. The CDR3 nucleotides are TGCGCCAGCAGCCAAGGGTGGGGGGGGCAGCAAGAGACCCAGTACTTC.

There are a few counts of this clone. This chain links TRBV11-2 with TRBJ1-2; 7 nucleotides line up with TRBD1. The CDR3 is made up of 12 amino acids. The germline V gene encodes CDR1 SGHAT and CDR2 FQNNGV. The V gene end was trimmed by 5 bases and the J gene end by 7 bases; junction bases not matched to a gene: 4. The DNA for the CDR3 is TGTGCCAGCAGCCCCTCAGGGGGTGGCTACACCTTC. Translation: CASSPSGGGYTF.

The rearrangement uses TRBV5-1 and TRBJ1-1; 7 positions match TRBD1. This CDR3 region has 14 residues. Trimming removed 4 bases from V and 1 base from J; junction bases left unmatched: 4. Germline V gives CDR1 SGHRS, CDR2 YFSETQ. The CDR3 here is CASSPGQQNTEAFF. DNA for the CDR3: TGCGCCAGCAGCCCGGGACAGCAGAACACTGAAGCTTTCTTT.

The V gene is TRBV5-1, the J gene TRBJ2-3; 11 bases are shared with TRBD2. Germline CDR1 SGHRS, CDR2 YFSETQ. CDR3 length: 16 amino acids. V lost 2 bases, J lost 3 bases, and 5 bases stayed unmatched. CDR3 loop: CASSFVLAGGTDTQYF. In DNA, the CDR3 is TGCGCCAGCAGCTTCGTGCTAGCGGGAGGTACAGATACGCAGTATTTT.

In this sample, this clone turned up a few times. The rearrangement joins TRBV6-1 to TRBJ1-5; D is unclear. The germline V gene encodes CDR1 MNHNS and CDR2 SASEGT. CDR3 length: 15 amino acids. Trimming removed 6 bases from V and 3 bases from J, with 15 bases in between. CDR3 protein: CASRVPSGNNQPQHF. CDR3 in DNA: TGTGCCAGCAGGGTCCCCTCGGGGAACAATCAGCCCCAGCATTTT.

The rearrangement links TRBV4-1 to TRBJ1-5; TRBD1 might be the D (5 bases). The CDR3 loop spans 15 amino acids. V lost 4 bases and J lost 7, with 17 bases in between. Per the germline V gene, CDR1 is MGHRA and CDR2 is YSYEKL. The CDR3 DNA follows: TGCGCCAGCAGCCGGCCATCACAGGTTCCCCAGCCCCAGCATTTT. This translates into CASSRPSQVPQPQHF.

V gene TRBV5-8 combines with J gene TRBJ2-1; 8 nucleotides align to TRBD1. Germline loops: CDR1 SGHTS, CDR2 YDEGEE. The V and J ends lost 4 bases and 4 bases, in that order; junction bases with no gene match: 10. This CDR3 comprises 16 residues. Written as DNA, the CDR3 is TGTGCCAGCAGCGCCTCCGGGACAGGTCTGTACAATGAGCAGTTCTTC. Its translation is CASSASGTGLYNEQFF.

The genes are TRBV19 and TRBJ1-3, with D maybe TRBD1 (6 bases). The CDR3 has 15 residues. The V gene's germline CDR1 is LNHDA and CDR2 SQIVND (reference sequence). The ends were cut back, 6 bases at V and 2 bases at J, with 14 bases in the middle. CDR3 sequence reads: CASSRSQGAGNTIYF. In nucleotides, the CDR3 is TGTGCCAGTAGCCGTTCACAGGGAGCTGGAAACACCATATATTTT.

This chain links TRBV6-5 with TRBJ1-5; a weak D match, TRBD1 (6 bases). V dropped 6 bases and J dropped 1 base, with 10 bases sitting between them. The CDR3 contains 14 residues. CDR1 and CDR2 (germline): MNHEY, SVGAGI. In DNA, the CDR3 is TGTGCCAGCAGCCTACAGGGCAGCAATCAGCCCCAGCATTTT. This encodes CASSLQGSNQPQHF.

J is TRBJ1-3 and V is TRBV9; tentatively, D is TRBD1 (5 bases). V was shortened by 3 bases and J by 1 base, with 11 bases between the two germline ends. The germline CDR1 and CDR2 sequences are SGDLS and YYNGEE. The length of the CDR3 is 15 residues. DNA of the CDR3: TGTGCCAGCAGCGCGGGGGGGGGTTCTGGAAACACCATATATTTT. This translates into CASSAGGGSGNTIYF.

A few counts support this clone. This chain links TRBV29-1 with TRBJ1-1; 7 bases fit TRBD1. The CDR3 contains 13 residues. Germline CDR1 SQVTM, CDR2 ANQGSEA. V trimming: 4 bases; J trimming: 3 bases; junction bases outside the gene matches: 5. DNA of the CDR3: TGCAGCGTTGGGACAGGTTCTCACACTGAAGCTTTCTTT. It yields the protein CSVGTGSHTEAFF.

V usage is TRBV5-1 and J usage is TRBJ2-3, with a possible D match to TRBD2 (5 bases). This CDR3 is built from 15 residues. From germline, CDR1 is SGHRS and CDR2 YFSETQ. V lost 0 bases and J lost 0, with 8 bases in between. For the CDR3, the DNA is TGCGCCAGCAGCTTGGGCGGGTCTAGCACAGATACGCAGTATTTT. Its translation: CASSLGGSSTDTQYF.

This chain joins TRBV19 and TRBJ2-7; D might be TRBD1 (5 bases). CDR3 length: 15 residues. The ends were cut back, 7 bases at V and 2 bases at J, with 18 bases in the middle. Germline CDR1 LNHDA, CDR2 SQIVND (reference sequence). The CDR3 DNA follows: TGTGCCAGTACCCCTGGACACATGCTCGCCTACGAGCAGTACTTC. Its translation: CASTPGHMLAYEQYF.

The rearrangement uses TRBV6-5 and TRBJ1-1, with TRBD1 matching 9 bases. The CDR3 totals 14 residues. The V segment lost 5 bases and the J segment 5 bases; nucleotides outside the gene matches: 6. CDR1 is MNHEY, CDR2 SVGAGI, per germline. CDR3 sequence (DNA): TGTGCCAGCAGTGAATGGACAGGGGCAACTGAAGCTTTCTTT. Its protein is CASSEWTGATEAFF.

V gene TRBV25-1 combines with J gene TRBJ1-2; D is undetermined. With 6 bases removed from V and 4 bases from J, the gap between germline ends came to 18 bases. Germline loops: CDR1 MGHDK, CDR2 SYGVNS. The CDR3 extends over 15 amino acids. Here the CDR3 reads CASRPPEERFYGYTF. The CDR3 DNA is TGTGCCAGCAGACCTCCCGAGGAGCGTTTCTATGGCTACACCTTC.